This T cell receptor (beta chain) was sequenced for a study of T-cell reconstitution after alpha-beta-depleted transplantation in children. Preparation of the TCRbeta library was carried out with unique molecular identifiers. From the PCR reads, TCRdb called clonotypes with MiXCR, one entry per CDR3 protein. This sample has 600,000 to 700,000 distinct CDR3 sequences, with 15% to 20% found just once. The CDR3 loop spans 16 amino acids. Germline V gene lookup returns CDR1 SGHKS and CDR2 YYEKEE (reference sequence). The V and J ends lost 3 bases and 5 bases, in that order; junction bases with no gene match: 9. This clonotype has just a few counts.

The chain employs TRBV5-5 and TRBJ2-5; 11 positions match TRBD1. This clonotype was obtained from a human donor who donated a stem cell graft to a child with acute myeloid leukemia. Specimen: PBMCs from the stem cell graft donor, collected from the stem cell graft. Here the CDR3 DNA reads TGTGCCAGCAGCTCCCGACGGACAGGGGGCGACGAGACCCAGTACTTC. Translation: CASSSRRTGGDETQYF.